This T cell receptor (beta chain) is from a study of radiotherapy plus CTLA-4 blockade in lung cancer. The CDR3 runs 13 residues. Germline CDR1 reads SGHNT; CDR2 reads YENEEA. With 5 bases removed from V and 1 base from J, the gap between germline ends came to 8 bases. The method was immunoSEQ multiplex PCR; TCRdb's version includes in-frame clones alone and lacks a portion of them. The data hold more than 80,000 clones, with more than 70% observed a single time. This TCR was recovered from a human donor with non-small cell lung cancer that progressed on radiotherapy plus ipilimumab. Some clones in this sample may be carry-over from other donors' samples. This chain links TRBV11-3 with TRBJ2-5, with D perhaps TRBD1 (6 bases). This specimen consisted of peripheral blood, obtained from a patient treated with radiotherapy plus ipilimumab. Written as DNA, the CDR3 is TGTGCCAGCAGCCGGACAGCCCAAGAGACCCAGTACTTC. Amino acid sequence: CASSRTAQETQYF.